Described below is a single T cell receptor (beta chain) sequence and its context. CDR1 SGHRS and CDR2 YFSETQ come from the germline V gene. Trimming cost V 0 bases and J 9 bases; bases outside gene matches: 9. This CDR3 contains 17 residues. This sample is drawn from a study of cytomegalovirus exposure and HLA in healthy donors. The primer mix had 60 Vbeta and 13 Jbeta primers. Libraries were prepared by immunoSEQ multiplex PCR; TCRdb keeps only in-frame clonotypes and omits some of them. This repertoire shows around 120,000 clones, around 60% found once; its top ten account for nearly 9.5%. Material for sequencing was PBMCs. The sequence came from a woman between 35 and 50 years old in good health and CMV-seropositive. This chain connects TRBV5-1 to TRBJ2-1; 13 bases fit TRBD2. The CDR3 protein is CASSLGLAGGLGGEQFF. CDR3 nucleotide sequence: TGCGCCAGCAGCTTGGGACTAGCGGGAGGTTTAGGTGGTGAGCAGTTCTTC.